This entry lists 8 T cell receptor beta chains sequenced from one sample in a study of blood T cell repertoires in COVID-19. Some clones are missing from TCRdb's copy, which holds only in-frame ones; the method was immunoSEQ multiplex PCR. The data show 70,000 to 90,000 clones, roughly 84% seen once. Sequenced sample: peripheral blood. All receptors derive from a man between 65 and 85 years old with acute or convalescent COVID-19.

The chain carries TRBV7-9 and TRBJ1-2; tentatively, D is TRBD1 (6 bases). With 3 bases removed from V and 7 bases from J, the gap between germline ends came to 15 bases. The CDR3 covers 14 residues. Germline values: CDR1 SEHNR, CDR2 FQNEAQ (reference sequence). This chain's CDR3 is CASSFSQGGGGYTF. The CDR3, as DNA: TGTGCCAGCAGCTTTTCGCAGGGAGGGGGTGGCTACACCTTC.

The CDR3 nucleotides read TGTGCCAGCAGAGTAGCGGGAACGAACACCGGGGAGCTGTTTTTT. It specifies CASRVAGTNTGELFF. The genes are TRBV6-5 and TRBJ2-2; 8 nucleotides agree with TRBD2. V shed 6 bases, J shed 0 bases, and the junction held 3 bases outside the gene matches. Germline V gene lookup returns CDR1 MNHEY and CDR2 SVGAGI. The length of the CDR3 is 15 residues.

The J gene is TRBJ1-4, the V gene TRBV28, with a possible D match to TRBD1 (6 bases). The CDR3 is made up of 16 amino acids. CDR1 and CDR2 (germline): MDHEN, SYDVKM. With 10 bases removed from V and 7 bases from J, the gap between germline ends came to 25 bases. The CDR3 sequence is CATRISRGRLFEKLFF. The CDR3 DNA is TGTGCCACCCGGATTAGCAGGGGACGTCTCTTTGAAAAACTGTTTTTT.

The rearrangement joins TRBV19 to TRBJ1-1; possibly TRBD1 for D (6 bases). Germline V gives CDR1 LNHDA, CDR2 SQIVND (reference sequence). The CDR3 consists of 13 residues. Trimming cost V 6 bases and J 0 bases, with 8 bases left between them. CDR3 sequence reads: CASRTGLNTEAFF. The CDR3 DNA is TGTGCCAGTAGGACAGGATTGAACACTGAAGCTTTCTTT.

About this clone itself: Distinct nucleotide sequences in the sample also encode this CDR3. This sequence joins TRBV19 and TRBJ1-1; no clear D gene. Germline CDR1 reads LNHDA; CDR2 reads SQIVND (reference sequence). V lost 3 bases to trimming and J lost 1 base, with 9 bases between them. The CDR3 spans 14 residues. CDR3 nucleotides: TGTGCCAGTAGTATTAATCGGGGGAACACTGAAGCTTTCTTT. It translates to CASSINRGNTEAFF.

The J gene is TRBJ1-2, the V gene TRBV12-5; 9 bases match TRBD1. Looked up from germline, CDR1 is LGHNT and CDR2 is FRNRAP. The CDR3 contains 13 residues. V shed 5 bases, J shed 8 bases, and the junction held 6 bases outside the gene matches. CDR3 nucleotides: TGTGCTAGTGGTAAAGGACAGGGGAGAGGCTACACCTTC. Protein sequence: CASGKGQGRGYTF.

The rearrangement uses TRBV20-1 and TRBJ1-1; 8 bases match TRBD1. Germline-derived CDR1 and CDR2 are DFQATT and SNEGSKA (reference sequence). The CDR3 loop spans 14 amino acids. V shed 3 bases and J 3 bases; nucleotides not matched to a gene: 6. The CDR3 region is CSASQGARDTEAFF. In DNA, the CDR3 is TGCAGTGCTAGTCAGGGGGCGCGGGACACTGAAGCTTTCTTT.

This clone was observed once. The rearrangement uses TRBV18 and TRBJ1-2, with D maybe TRBD1 (6 bases). The ends were cut back, 2 bases at V and 6 bases at J, with 19 bases in the middle. The CDR3 sequence is 16 residues long. Germline CDR1 and CDR2: KGHSH and LQKENI. CDR3 protein: CASSPKGVQGWNGYTF. CDR3 nucleotide sequence: TGTGCCAGCTCACCAAAGGGCGTCCAGGGGTGGAATGGCTACACCTTC.